This T cell receptor beta chain was observed in a study of regulatory T cells in long-lasting Graves disease. HTBI primers from iRepertoire and Arm-PCR of CDR3 regions yielded the TCR beta libraries. TCRdb analysed the multiplex PCR reads with MiXCR anew, one entry per CDR3 protein. The sample consists of 500,000 or so distinct CDR3 sequences, around 16% of them appearing once. The CDR3 sequence is 16 residues long. V lost 5 bases and J lost 3; bases outside the gene matches: 7. Time point described: newly diagnosed GD, antithyroid drugs for less than 3 months. Extracted RNA from PBMCs served as the source of the TCR library. This clonotype appeared many times. The sample was also linked to a second study, of T cells in Graves' hyperthyroidism and ophthalmopathy. As reported in that work: Stable Graves' hyperthyroidism denoted no ophthalmopathy progression over 18 months. Blood also contained most expanded thyroid clonotypes above 0.001.

The sample was peripheral blood mononuclear cells (PBMCs), taken at new diagnosis, from a patient treated with antithyroid drugs. The receptor comes from a woman aged 35-65 years with Graves disease. The rearrangement links TRBV12-3 or TRBV12-4 to TRBJ2-1; TRBD2 matches 10 bases. The CDR3 DNA reads TGTGCCAGCAGTGGAATTGAGCGGGGGGGCTACAATGAGCAGTTCTTC. Translated: CASSGIERGGYNEQFF.